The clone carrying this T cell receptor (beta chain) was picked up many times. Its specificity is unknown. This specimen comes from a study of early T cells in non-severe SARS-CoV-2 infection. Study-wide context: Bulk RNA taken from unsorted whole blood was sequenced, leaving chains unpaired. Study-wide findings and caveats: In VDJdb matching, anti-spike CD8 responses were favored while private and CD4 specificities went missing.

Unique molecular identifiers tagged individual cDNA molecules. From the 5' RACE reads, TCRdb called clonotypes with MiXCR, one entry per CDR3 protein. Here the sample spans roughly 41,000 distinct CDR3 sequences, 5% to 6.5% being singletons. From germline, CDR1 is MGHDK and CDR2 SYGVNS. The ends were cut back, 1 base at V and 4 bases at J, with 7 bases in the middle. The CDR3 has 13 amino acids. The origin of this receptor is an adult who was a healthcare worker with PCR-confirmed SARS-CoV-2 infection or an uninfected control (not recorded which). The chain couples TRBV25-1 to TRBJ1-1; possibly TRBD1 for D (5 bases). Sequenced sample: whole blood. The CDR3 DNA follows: TGTGCCAGCAGTGAATCGGGGGGCACTGAAGCTTTCTTT. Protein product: CASSESGGTEAFF.